This T cell receptor beta chain was captured by sequencing in a study of beta chain features in type 1 diabetes. Study findings and constraints: There was a moderate but significant shortening of TCRB CDR3s in all four CD4+ subsets of Type 1 diabetes patients.

As every portion of the isolated RNA was reverse transcribed, the sequencing read expressed TCRB transcripts. TCRdb's table, derived via immunoSEQ multiplex PCR, lists solely in-frame clones and lacks some. The sample carries roughly 160,000 clones, roughly 8% recorded once. V dropped 4 bases and J dropped 8; count of bases not matched to a gene: 9. Germline lookup yields CDR1 SGDLS and CDR2 YYNGEE. There are 14 residues in the CDR3. This clone was seen more than once but under ten times. Its specificity is unknown. The origin of this receptor is a man between 18 and 29 years old with type 1 diabetes. The rearrangement joins TRBV9 to TRBJ1-1, with TRBD1 matching over 9 bases. The sample was central memory CD4+ T cells from blood. DNA for the CDR3: TGTGCCAGCAGCACCAGGCAGGACAGGGGAGAAGCTTTCTTT. Protein: CASSTRQDRGEAFF.